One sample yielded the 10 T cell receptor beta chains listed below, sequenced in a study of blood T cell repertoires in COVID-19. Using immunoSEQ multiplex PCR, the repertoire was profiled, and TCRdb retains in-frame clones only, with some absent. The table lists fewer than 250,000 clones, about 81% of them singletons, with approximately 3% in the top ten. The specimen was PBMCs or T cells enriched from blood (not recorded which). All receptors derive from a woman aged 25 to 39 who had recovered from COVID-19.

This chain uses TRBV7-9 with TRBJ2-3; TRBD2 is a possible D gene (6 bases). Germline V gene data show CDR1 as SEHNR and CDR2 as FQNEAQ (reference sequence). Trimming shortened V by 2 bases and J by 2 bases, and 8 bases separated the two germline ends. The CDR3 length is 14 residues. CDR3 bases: TGTGCCAGCAGCTTAAGACTAGACACAGATACGCAGTATTTT. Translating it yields CASSLRLDTDTQYF.

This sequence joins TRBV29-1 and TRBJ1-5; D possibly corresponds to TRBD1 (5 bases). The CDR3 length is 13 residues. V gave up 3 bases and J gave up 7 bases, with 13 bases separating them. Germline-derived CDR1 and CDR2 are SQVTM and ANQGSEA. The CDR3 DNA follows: TGCAGCGTTGACACAGGCGTTGGGCAGCCCCAGCATTTT. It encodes CSVDTGVGQPQHF.

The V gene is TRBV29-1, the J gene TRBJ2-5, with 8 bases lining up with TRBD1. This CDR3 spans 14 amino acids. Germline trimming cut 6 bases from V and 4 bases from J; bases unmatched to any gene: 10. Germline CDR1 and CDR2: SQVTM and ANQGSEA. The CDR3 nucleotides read TGCAGCGTACGAGGTCAGGGGGCCGTAGAGACCCAGTACTTC. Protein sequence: CSVRGQGAVETQYF.

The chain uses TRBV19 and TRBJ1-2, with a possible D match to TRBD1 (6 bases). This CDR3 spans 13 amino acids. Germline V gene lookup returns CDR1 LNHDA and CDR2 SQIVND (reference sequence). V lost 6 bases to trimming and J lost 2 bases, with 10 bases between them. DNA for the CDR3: TGTGCCAGTAGCAAGGACAGAAACTATGGCTACACCTTC. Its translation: CASSKDRNYGYTF.

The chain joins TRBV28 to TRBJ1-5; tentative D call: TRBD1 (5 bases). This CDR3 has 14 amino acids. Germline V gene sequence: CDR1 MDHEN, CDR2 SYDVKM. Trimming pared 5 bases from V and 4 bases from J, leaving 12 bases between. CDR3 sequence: CASSTGTGNQPQHF. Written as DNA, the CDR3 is TGTGCCAGCAGTACTGGGACTGGGAATCAGCCCCAGCATTTT.

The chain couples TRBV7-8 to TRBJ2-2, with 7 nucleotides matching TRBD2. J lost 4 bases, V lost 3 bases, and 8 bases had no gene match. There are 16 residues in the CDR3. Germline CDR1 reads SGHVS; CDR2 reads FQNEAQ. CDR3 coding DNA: TGTGCCAGCAGCTTGTACGCGGGAGACGGCACCGGGGAGCTGTTTTTT. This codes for CASSLYAGDGTGELFF.

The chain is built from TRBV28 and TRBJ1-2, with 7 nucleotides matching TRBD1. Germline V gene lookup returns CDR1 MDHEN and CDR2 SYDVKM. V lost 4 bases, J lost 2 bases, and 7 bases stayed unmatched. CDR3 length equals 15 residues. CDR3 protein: CASSYPETGNYGYTF. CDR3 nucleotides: TGTGCCAGCAGTTACCCGGAGACAGGGAACTATGGCTACACCTTC.

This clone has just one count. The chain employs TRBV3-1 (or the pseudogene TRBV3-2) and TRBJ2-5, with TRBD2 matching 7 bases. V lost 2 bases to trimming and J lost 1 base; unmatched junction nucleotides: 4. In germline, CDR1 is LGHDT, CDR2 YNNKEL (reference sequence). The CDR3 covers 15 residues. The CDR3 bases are TGTGCCAGCAGCCAACGGGGACTACTCCAAGAGACCCAGTACTTC. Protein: CASSQRGLLQETQYF.

For the CDR3, the DNA is TGTGCCAGCAGCCCACGGACTAGCGGGATTGACAATGAGCAGTTCTTC. Translating gives CASSPRTSGIDNEQFF. V is TRBV3-1 (or the pseudogene TRBV3-2) and J is TRBJ2-1; 12 nucleotides line up with TRBD2. The CDR3 runs to 16 residues. Germline V lookup: CDR1 LGHDT, CDR2 YNNKEL (reference sequence). V shed 4 bases, J shed 5 bases, and the junction held 6 bases outside the gene matches.

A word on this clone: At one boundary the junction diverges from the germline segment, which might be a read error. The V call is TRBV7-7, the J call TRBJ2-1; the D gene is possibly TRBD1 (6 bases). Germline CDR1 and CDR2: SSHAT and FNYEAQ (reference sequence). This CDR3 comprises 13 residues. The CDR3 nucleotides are TGTGCTAGCAGCCCCGGAAGGGGGAATGAGCAGTTCTTC. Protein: CASSPGRGNEQFF. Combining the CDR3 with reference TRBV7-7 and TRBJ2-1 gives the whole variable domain GAGVSQSPRYKVTKRGQDVTLRCDPISSHATLYWYQQALGQGPEFLTYFNYEAQPDKSGLPSDRFSAERPEGSISTLTIQRTEQRDSAMYRCASSPGRGNEQFFGPGTRLTVL.